Listed here are 27 T cell receptor beta chains from one sample, sequenced in a study of monozygotic twins with inflammatory bowel disease. With the 5' RACE reads reprocessed, TCRdb shows one record per CDR3 protein and no DNA. In all, the sample yields more than 300,000 distinct CDR3 sequences. Sequencing was done on a sample of blood. The receptors were gathered from a human donor with ulcerative colitis or Crohn's disease, or a healthy co-twin of an affected twin (not recorded which).

The chain joins TRBV5-1 to TRBJ2-5; TCRdb returns TRBD1, unconfirmable since there is no DNA. The CDR3 totals 15 residues. Germline CDR1 SGHRS, CDR2 YFSETQ. The CDR3 loop reads CASSSSRGGKETQYF.

The chain uses TRBV10-3 and TRBJ2-7; TCRdb designates TRBD1, a call that cannot be tested without DNA. Germline CDR1 reads ENHRY; CDR2 reads SYGVKD. The CDR3 is 16 amino acids. CDR3 protein: CAISEQTGGVVYEQYF.

V is TRBV7-9 and J is TRBJ2-4; TCRdb designates TRBD1, a call that cannot be tested without DNA. Germline V gene lookup returns CDR1 SEHNR and CDR2 FQNEAQ (reference sequence). The CDR3 sequence is 15 residues long. This CDR3 reads CASSWTEKNSNIQYF.

The genes are TRBV6-1 and TRBJ1-5; TCRdb's D gene call, TRBD1, goes unchecked for lack of DNA. Per the germline V gene, CDR1 is MNHNS and CDR2 is SASEGT. The CDR3 extends over 14 amino acids. The CDR3 protein is CASTEGRSNQPQHF.

The V and J genes are TRBV6-5 and TRBJ1-2; the TCRdb D gene call, TRBD1, has no DNA to confirm it. CDR1 is MNHEY and CDR2 is SVGAGI in the germline V gene. The CDR3 runs 14 residues. The CDR3 loop is CASSLQGAIRGYTF.

CDR3 region: CASSQWTFLEQYF. V is TRBV4-1 and J is TRBJ2-7; with no DNA, the TCRdb D assignment of TRBD2 cannot be verified. The V gene's germline CDR1 is MGHRA and CDR2 YSYEKL. This CDR3 is 13 amino acids long.

This chain joins TRBV5-1 and TRBJ1-1. The CDR3 runs 14 residues. The germline V gene has CDR1 SGHRS and CDR2 YFSETQ. The CDR3 here is CASSLSAANTEAFF.

The CDR3 loop reads CASSPGGVSSYEQYF. This rearrangement joins TRBV7-2 to TRBJ2-7; the TCRdb D gene call, TRBD1, has no DNA to confirm it. The length of the CDR3 is 15 residues. Germline CDR1 SGHTA, CDR2 FQGNSA.

The chain is built from TRBV6-2 or TRBV6-3 and TRBJ2-1; TCRdb's D call, TRBD2, is unchecked because there is no DNA. CDR3 size: 12 residues. Germline V gene sequence: CDR1 MNHEY, CDR2 SVGEGT. CDR3 region: CASRTSVHEQFF.

The V call is TRBV6-2 or TRBV6-3, the J call TRBJ2-2. This CDR3 has 13 amino acids. Germline V CDR1 and CDR2: MNHEY, SVGEGT. Here the CDR3 reads CAILGRNTGELFF.

This chain's CDR3 is CASSQMIGGYNEQFF. The chain joins TRBV6-4 to TRBJ2-1; TCRdb names TRBD1, which stays unverified in the absence of DNA. This CDR3 has 15 amino acids. Looked up from germline, CDR1 is MRHNA and CDR2 is SNTAGT.

The gene calls are TRBV2 and TRBJ2-1; the TRBD2 assignment by TCRdb is unverifiable without DNA. There are 15 residues in the CDR3. Germline V gives CDR1 SNHLY, CDR2 FYNNEI. The CDR3 region is CASSEVSGAYNEQFF.

The V call is TRBV20-1, the J call TRBJ2-7. Per germline, CDR1 DFQATT and CDR2 SNEGSKA (reference sequence). The length of the CDR3 is 13 residues. The CDR3 loop reads CSARDTFNYEQYF.

The chain recombines TRBV5-1 with TRBJ2-1; TCRdb outputs TRBD2, but without DNA this stays unchecked. The germline CDR1 and CDR2 sequences are SGHRS and YFSETQ. This CDR3 is 14 amino acids long. This CDR3 is CASRSPELANEQFF.

The V call is TRBV12-3 or TRBV12-4, the J call TRBJ1-5. This CDR3 contains 14 residues. CDR3 in amino acids: CASSLASSNQPQHF.

V and J are TRBV2 and TRBJ2-2; the D call from TCRdb, TRBD1, cannot be confirmed without DNA. The CDR3 contains 17 residues. Germline values: CDR1 SNHLY, CDR2 FYNNEI. The CDR3 loop is CASRYRGTGSSTGELFF.

The chain recombines TRBV18 with TRBJ1-2. Germline lookup yields CDR1 KGHSH and CDR2 LQKENI. The CDR3 is 12 residues long. CDR3: CASSRGGYGYTF.

The J gene is TRBJ1-6, the V gene TRBV27; there is no DNA to check the TCRdb D call of TRBD1. Germline V gives CDR1 MNHEY, CDR2 SMNVEV (reference sequence). The CDR3 loop spans 16 amino acids. CDR3 residues: CASSRNTGVENSPLHF.

The chain carries TRBV6-2 or TRBV6-3 and TRBJ2-1; TCRdb designates TRBD2, a call that cannot be tested without DNA. This CDR3 region has 15 residues. Germline lookup yields CDR1 MNHEY and CDR2 SVGEGT. CDR3 sequence reads: CASSYGAGLYNEQFF.

This chain uses TRBV28 with TRBJ2-7; the D gene TCRdb calls, TRBD1, cannot be checked with no DNA. The CDR3 consists of 15 residues. Germline V gives CDR1 MDHEN, CDR2 SYDVKM. The CDR3 loop is CASRAGGQGSYEQYF.

This sequence joins TRBV12-5 and TRBJ2-1; TCRdb outputs TRBD1, but without DNA this stays unchecked. The CDR3 runs 14 residues. The germline V gene encodes CDR1 LGHNT and CDR2 FRNRAP. The chain's CDR3 is CASGLGTSAGVQFF.

The CDR3 here is CASSSRRTFNEQFF. The rearrangement links TRBV27 to TRBJ2-1. The CDR3 is 14 amino acids. CDR1 and CDR2 from the germline V gene are MNHEY and SMNVEV (reference sequence).

This chain connects TRBV9 to TRBJ2-7; TCRdb returns TRBD1, unconfirmable since there is no DNA. CDR1 is SGDLS and CDR2 is YYNGEE in the germline V gene. The CDR3 runs to 15 residues. This chain's CDR3 is CASSPGHLSSYEQYF. The variable domain in full, with the rest retrieved from reference TRBV9 and TRBJ2-7, is DSGVTQTPKHLITATGQRVTLRCSPRSGDLSVYWYQQSLDQGLQFLIQYYNGEERAKGNILERFSAQQFPDLHSELNLSSLELGDSALYFCASSPGHLSSYEQYFGPGTRLTVT.

The chain employs TRBV5-4 and TRBJ2-5. This CDR3 spans 14 amino acids. The germline CDR1 and CDR2 sequences are SGHNT and YYREEE (reference sequence). This CDR3 is CASSLRLFKETQYF.

The V call is TRBV2, the J call TRBJ2-5. The germline V gene has CDR1 SNHLY and CDR2 FYNNEI. The CDR3 is made up of 13 amino acids. The CDR3 protein is CASSEGRWETQYF.

The rearrangement uses TRBV5-4 and TRBJ2-2; there is no DNA to check the TCRdb D call of TRBD2. Germline V lookup: CDR1 SGHNT, CDR2 YYREEE (reference sequence). The CDR3 contains 12 residues. CDR3 in amino acids: CASLAPTGELFF.

J is TRBJ2-2 and V is TRBV10-3; TCRdb reports TRBD1, a call that lacks DNA to check it against. CDR1 is ENHRY and CDR2 is SYGVKD in the germline V gene. CDR3 length: 14 residues. The CDR3 protein is CAISPPGDRGELFF.